This T cell receptor (beta chain) was identified in a study of low-dose radiotherapy and immunotherapy resistance in tumors. As for the study in general: Intravenous nivolumab 240 mg every two weeks plus ipilimumab 1 mg/kg every six weeks was given to patients. With cycle 1 day 1 as the start, patients took oral aspirin 300 mg daily for four cycles.

TRAV- and TRBV-specific primers were used for first-strand cDNA, which covered alpha and beta chains. For amplifying TCRs, the PCR ran for around 20 cycles with Phusion, which was used together with a constant-region primer and the adapter on the V primers. TCRdb redid the calling of the reads with MiXCR, one entry per CDR3 protein. The data contain more than 50,000 distinct CDR3 sequences, around a quarter of them singletons. Time point noted: after trial treatment. Treatment of the sample: LDRT plus nivolumab, ipilimumab, low-dose cyclophosphamide and aspirin (RACIN trial). Trimming shortened V by 0 bases and J by 0 bases, and 12 bases separated the two germline ends. In germline, CDR1 is MNHEY, CDR2 SVGEGT. The CDR3 is 18 amino acids.

The receptor was derived from a male donor with prostate cancer. The source was PBMCs, collected after low-dose radiotherapy plus immunotherapy. The J gene is TRBJ1-6, the V gene TRBV6-2 or TRBV6-3; D gene uncertain. CDR3 region: CASSYSNSQISYNSPLHF. For the CDR3, the DNA is TGTGCCAGCAGTTACTCGAACAGCCAAATCTCCTATAATTCACCCCTCCACTTT.